The T cell receptor (beta chain) under discussion was sequenced for a study of graft-versus-host responses after intestinal transplantation. Background on the study: Transplants were multivisceral, liver-intestinal, or isolated intestinal. The whole recipient group had anti-thymocyte globulin induction followed by tacrolimus and steroids for 2 to 3 years.

The V gene's germline CDR1 is LGHNA and CDR2 YSLEER. The V and J ends lost 3 bases and 6 bases respectively, with 14 bases between them. This CDR3 region has 15 residues. There are a few counts of this clone. Lamina propria and intraepithelial lymphocytes were released by processing graft tissue. The assay was immunoSEQ multiplex PCR, and TCRdb's table has in-frame clones only and misses some. The sample consists of about 9,800 clones, approximately 80% of them appearing once. The sequence was obtained from a human patient who received an intestinal transplant, so some T cells may come from the graft donor. The rearrangement joins TRBV4-3 to TRBJ2-2; weak D call: TRBD1 (8 bases). Source: ileum tissue, taken about 520 days after intestinal transplant. The CDR3 protein is CASSQYRGGAGELFF. CDR3 in DNA: TGCGCCAGCAGCCAGTACAGGGGGGGGGCCGGGGAGCTGTTTTTT.